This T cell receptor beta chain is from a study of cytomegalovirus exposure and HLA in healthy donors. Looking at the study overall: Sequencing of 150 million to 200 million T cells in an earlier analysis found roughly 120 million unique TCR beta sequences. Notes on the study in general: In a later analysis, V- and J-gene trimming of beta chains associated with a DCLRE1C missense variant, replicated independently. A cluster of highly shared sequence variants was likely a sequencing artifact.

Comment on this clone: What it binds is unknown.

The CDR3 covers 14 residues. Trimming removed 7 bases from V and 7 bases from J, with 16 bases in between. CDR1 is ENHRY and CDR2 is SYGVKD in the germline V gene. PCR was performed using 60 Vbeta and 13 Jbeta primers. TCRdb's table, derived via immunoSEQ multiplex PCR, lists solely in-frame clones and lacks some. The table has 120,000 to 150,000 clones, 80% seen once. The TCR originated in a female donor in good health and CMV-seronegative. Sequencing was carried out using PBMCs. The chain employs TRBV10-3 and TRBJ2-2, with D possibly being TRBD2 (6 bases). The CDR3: CAINENWGVGELFF. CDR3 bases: TGTGCCATCAACGAGAACTGGGGGGTCGGGGAGCTGTTTTTT.